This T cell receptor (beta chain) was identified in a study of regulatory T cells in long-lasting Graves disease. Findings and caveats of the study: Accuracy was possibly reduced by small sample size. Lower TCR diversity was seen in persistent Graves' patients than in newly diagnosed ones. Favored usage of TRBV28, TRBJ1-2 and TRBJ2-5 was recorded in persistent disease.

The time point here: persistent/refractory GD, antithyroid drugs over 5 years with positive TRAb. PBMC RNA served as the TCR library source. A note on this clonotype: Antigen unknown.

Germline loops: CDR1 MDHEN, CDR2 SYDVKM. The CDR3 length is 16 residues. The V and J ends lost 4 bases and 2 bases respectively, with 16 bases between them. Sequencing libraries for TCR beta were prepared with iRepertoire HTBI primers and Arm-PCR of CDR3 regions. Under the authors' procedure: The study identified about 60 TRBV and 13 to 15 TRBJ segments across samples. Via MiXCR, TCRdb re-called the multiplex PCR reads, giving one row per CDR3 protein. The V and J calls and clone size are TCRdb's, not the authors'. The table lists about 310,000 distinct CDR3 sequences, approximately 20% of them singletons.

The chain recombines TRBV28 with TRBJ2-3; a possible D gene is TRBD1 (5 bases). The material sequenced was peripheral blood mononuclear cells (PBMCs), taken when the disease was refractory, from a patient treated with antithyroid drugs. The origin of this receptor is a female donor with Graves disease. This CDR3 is CASSSLGLEITDTQYF. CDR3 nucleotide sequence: TGTGCCAGCAGTTCCCTGGGGCTTGAGATCACAGATACGCAGTATTTT. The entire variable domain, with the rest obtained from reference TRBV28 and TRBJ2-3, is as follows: DVKVTQSSRYLVKRTGEKVFLECVQDMDHENMFWYRQDPGLGLRLIYFSYDVKMKEKGDIPEGYSVSREKKERFSLILESASTNQTSMYLCASSSLGLEITDTQYFGPGTRLTVL.